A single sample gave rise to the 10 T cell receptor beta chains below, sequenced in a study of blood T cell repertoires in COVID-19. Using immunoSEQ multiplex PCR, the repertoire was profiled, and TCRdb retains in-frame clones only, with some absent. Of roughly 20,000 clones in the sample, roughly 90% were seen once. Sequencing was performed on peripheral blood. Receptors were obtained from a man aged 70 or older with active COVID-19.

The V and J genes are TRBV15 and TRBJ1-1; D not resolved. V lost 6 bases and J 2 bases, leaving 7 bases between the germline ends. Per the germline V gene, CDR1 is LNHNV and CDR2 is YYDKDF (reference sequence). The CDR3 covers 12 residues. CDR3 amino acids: CATSEINTEAFF. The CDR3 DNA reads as TGTGCCACCAGTGAGATAAACACTGAAGCTTTCTTT.

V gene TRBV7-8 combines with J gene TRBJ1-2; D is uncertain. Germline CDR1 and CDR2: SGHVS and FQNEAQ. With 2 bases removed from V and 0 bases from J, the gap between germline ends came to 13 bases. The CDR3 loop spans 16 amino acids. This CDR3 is CASSLRGLGTNYGYTF. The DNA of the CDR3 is TGTGCCAGCAGCTTAAGAGGGTTAGGGACTAACTATGGCTACACCTTC.

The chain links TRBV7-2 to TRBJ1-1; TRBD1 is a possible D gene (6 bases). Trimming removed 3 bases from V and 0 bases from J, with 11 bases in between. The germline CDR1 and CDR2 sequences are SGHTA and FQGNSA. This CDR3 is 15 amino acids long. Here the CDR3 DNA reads TGTGCCAGCAGCTTGATGGGGGGGCTGAACACTGAAGCTTTCTTT. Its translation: CASSLMGGLNTEAFF.

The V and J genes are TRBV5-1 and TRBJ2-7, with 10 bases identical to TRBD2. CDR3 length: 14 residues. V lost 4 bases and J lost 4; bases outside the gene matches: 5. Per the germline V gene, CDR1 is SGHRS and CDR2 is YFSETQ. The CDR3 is CASSLAGAPYEQYF. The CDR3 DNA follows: TGCGCCAGCAGCCTAGCGGGAGCCCCGTACGAGCAGTACTTC. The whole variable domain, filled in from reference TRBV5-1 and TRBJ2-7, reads KAGVTQTPRYLIKTRGQQVTLSCSPISGHRSVSWYQQTPGQGLQFLFEYFSETQRNKGNFPGRFSGRQFSNSRSEMNVSTLELGDSALYLCASSLAGAPYEQYFGPGTRLTVT.

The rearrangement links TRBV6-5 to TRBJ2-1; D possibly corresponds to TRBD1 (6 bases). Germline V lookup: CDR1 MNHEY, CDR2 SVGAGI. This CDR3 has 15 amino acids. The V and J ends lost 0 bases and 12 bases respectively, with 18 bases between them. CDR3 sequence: CASSYSGDHTGRQFF. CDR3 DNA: TGTGCCAGCAGTTACTCGGGGGATCATACAGGGAGGCAGTTCTTC.

This CDR3 reads CASRPPEGKAFF. Written as DNA, the CDR3 is TGTGCCAGCAGGCCCCCGGAGGGGAAAGCTTTCTTT. The chain is built from TRBV3-1 (or the pseudogene TRBV3-2) and TRBJ1-1, with D perhaps TRBD1 (5 bases). Germline CDR1 and CDR2: LGHDT and YNNKEL (reference sequence). The CDR3 consists of 12 residues. Trimming pared 6 bases from V and 9 bases from J, leaving 14 bases between.

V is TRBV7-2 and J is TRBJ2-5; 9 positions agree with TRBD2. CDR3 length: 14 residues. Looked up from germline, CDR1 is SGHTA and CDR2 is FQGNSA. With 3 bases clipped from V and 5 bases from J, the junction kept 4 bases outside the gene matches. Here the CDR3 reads CASSLGLALETQYF. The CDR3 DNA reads TGTGCCAGCAGCTTGGGACTAGCTCTCGAGACCCAGTACTTC.

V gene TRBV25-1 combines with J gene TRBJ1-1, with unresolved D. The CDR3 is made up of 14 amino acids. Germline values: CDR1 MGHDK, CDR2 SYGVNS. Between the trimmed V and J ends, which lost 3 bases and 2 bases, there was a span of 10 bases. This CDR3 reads CASSEAEINTEAFF. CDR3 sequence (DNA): TGTGCCAGCAGTGAGGCGGAGATTAACACTGAAGCTTTCTTT.

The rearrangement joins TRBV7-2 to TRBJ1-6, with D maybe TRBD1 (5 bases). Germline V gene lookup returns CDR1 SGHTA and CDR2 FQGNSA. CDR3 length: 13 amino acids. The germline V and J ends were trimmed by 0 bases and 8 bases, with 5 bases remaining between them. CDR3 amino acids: CASSLAQDSPLHF. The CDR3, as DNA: TGTGCCAGCAGCTTAGCACAGGATTCACCCCTCCACTTT.

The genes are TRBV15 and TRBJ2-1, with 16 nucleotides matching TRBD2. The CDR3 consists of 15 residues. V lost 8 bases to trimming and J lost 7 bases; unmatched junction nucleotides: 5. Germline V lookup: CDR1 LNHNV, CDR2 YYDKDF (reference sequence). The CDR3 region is CATGTSGGAGNEQFF. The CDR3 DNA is TGTGCCACCGGGACTAGCGGGGGGGCGGGGAATGAGCAGTTCTTC.